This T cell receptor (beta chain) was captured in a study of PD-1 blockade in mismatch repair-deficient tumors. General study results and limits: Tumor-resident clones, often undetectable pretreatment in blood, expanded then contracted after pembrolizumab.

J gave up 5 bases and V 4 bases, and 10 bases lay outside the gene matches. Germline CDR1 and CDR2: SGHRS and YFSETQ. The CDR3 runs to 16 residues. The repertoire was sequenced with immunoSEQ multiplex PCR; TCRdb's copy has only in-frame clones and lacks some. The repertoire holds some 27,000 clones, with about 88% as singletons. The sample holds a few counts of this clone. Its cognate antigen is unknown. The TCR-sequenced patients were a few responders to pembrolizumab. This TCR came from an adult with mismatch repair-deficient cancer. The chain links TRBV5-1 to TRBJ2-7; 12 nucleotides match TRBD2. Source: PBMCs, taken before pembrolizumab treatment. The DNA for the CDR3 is TGCGCCAGCAGCGCTGGGTTGACTAGCGGGAGCCACGAGCAGTACTTC. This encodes CASSAGLTSGSHEQYF.